This record covers a single T cell receptor (beta chain). Its antigen is unidentified. Germline loops: CDR1 SGHVS, CDR2 FQNEAQ. This CDR3 has 18 amino acids. The V segment lost 0 bases and the J segment 2 bases; nucleotides outside the gene matches: 11. Noted time point: cycle 4 day 1 (C4D1), after 6 weeks of nivolumab. Brentuximab vedotin exposure varied among the patients, all of whom had relapsed after autologous stem cell transplantation. Assay used: immunoSEQ multiplex PCR; TCRdb lists only in-frame clones, some missing. Among tens of thousands of clones listed, over 75% were seen once. This entry comes from a study of PD-1 blockade in classical Hodgkin lymphoma. Study-wide results and limits: The baseline diversity of complete responders showed similarity to that of newly diagnosed patients. Reasons behind the repertoire differences stay unclear, perhaps disease activity or earlier therapy. At C4D1, TCR diversity had climbed significantly for CD4+ cells, though not for CD8+ cells.

Sequenced material: peripheral blood mononuclear cells (PBMCs), taken before the fourth cycle of nivolumab. The chain uses TRBV7-8 and TRBJ2-7; TRBD1 matches 9 bases. This clonotype originated in a human donor with classical Hodgkin lymphoma. CDR3 residues: CASSLAVVGTGPTYEQYF. CDR3 sequence (DNA): TGTGCCAGCAGCTTAGCGGTTGTTGGGACAGGGCCAACCTACGAGCAGTACTTC.